The following is a T cell receptor (beta chain) sequence with its context. The sample belongs to a study of blood T cell repertoires in COVID-19. Study summary: Samples of COVID-19 (acute and convalescent) were obtained from the United States, Italy and Spain. From T cells, B-cell-depleted T cells, or PBMCs came the material, which was cDNA or gDNA.

Original analysis: Estimation of nucleated cell counts was performed using reference gene primer amplification. Data came from immunoSEQ multiplex PCR; TCRdb stores just in-frame clones and leaves some out. V and J calls plus clone size are reproduced from that table; the DNA served to infer D and trimming. The sample includes about 100,000 clones, about 90% seen only once; the top ten take about 4.6%. Trimming removed 1 base from V and 5 bases from J, with 11 bases in between. This CDR3 contains 13 residues. Germline CDR1 reads GTSNPN; CDR2 reads SVGIG (reference sequence). The J gene is TRBJ2-5, the V gene TRBV30; a weak D match, TRBD1 (5 bases). The sequenced sample consisted of peripheral blood. This TCR derives from a human donor in a cohort sampled during active COVID-19. The CDR3 coding sequence is TGTGCCTGGAGTGCTGGGGCGCGGGAGACCCAGTACTTC. Protein sequence: CAWSAGARETQYF.